This T cell receptor (beta chain) derives from a study of OX40 agonist ivuxolimab in advanced cancers. At the level of the study: Patients took ivuxolimab, an agonistic anti-OX40 (CD134) antibody.

Generated by immunoSEQ multiplex PCR, the TCRdb table keeps only in-frame clones and is missing some. The sample carries some 100,000 clones, roughly four fifths recorded once. V lost 5 bases to trimming and J lost 3 bases, with 4 bases between them. Germline V gives CDR1 MNHEY, CDR2 SVGAGI. The CDR3 is 12 residues long. Sequencing was performed on CD4+ or CD8+ T cells sorted from blood, taken in a trial of the OX40 agonist ivuxolimab. The chain has TRBV6-5 and TRBJ2-2; the D is unclear. This TCR was sampled from an adult with an advanced solid tumor such as melanoma, head and neck, liver or kidney cancer. DNA for the CDR3: TGTGCCAGCAGTAGGGACACCGGGGAGCTGTTTTTT. It yields the protein CASSRDTGELFF.